The 22 T cell receptor beta chains below were found in one sample sequenced in a study of cytomegalovirus exposure and HLA in healthy donors. The assay was immunoSEQ multiplex PCR, and TCRdb's table has in-frame clones only and misses some. The repertoire holds over 200,000 clones, with roughly 87% as singletons. The specimen was PBMCs. All receptors derive from a woman under 30 in good health and CMV-seropositive.

The chain employs TRBV28 and TRBJ2-5; 7 positions match TRBD1. V lost 7 bases and J lost 4; bases outside the gene matches: 9. The CDR3 covers 14 residues. Germline V gene lookup returns CDR1 MDHEN and CDR2 SYDVKM. Here the CDR3 DNA reads TGTGCCAGCAACTCCGCGACAGGGCGAGAGACCCAGTACTTC. The encoded protein is CASNSATGRETQYF. The variable domain in full, completed from reference TRBV28 and TRBJ2-5, reads DVKVTQSSRYLVKRTGEKVFLECVQDMDHENMFWYRQDPGLGLRLIYFSYDVKMKEKGDIPEGYSVSREKKERFSLILESASTNQTSMYLCASNSATGRETQYFGPGTRLLVL.

CDR3 in DNA: TGTGCCAGCAGCCTCCCGGGGACTCACAACACCGGGGAGCTGTTTTTT. Translating it yields CASSLPGTHNTGELFF. The J gene is TRBJ2-2, the V gene TRBV5-4, with D maybe TRBD2 (6 bases). The CDR3 contains 16 residues. Trimming took 4 bases from V and 2 from J, leaving 15 bases between them. Germline V lookup: CDR1 SGHNT, CDR2 YYREEE (reference sequence).

This sequence joins TRBV27 and TRBJ2-7; D uncertain. Germline V gives CDR1 MNHEY, CDR2 SMNVEV (reference sequence). V was pared by 5 bases and J by 2 bases, with 10 bases between. The length of the CDR3 is 13 residues. The CDR3 reads CASSSVPTYEQYF. The CDR3 DNA follows: TGTGCCAGCAGTAGCGTCCCCACCTACGAGCAGTACTTC.

In its sample, this clone was seen a few times. In the same sample, other DNA sequences code for this CDR3. This sequence joins TRBV5-1 and TRBJ1-5; 7 positions match TRBD1. The CDR3 sequence is 14 residues long. Trimming cost V 4 bases and J 4 bases; bases outside gene matches: 5. Germline V gene sequence: CDR1 SGHRS, CDR2 YFSETQ. In nucleotides, the CDR3 is TGCGCCAGCAGCCCCGGGACAGCGAATCAGCCCCAGCATTTT. Amino acids: CASSPGTANQPQHF. Based on the CDR3 plus reference TRBV5-1 and TRBJ1-5, the full variable domain is KAGVTQTPRYLIKTRGQQVTLSCSPISGHRSVSWYQQTPGQGLQFLFEYFSETQRNKGNFPGRFSGRQFSNSRSEMNVSTLELGDSALYLCASSPGTANQPQHFGDGTRLSIL.

CDR3 DNA sequence: TGTGCCAGCAGCCCTAACCAGGGGACTAGCTTTTTAGATACGCAGTATTTT. As protein: CASSPNQGTSFLDTQYF. V is TRBV28 and J is TRBJ2-3, with 9 positions matching TRBD2. J lost 5 bases, V lost 6 bases, and 15 bases had no gene match. Germline loops: CDR1 MDHEN, CDR2 SYDVKM. The CDR3 covers 17 residues.

This clone was observed once. The chain links TRBV19 to TRBJ1-5, with 7 positions matching TRBD1. The length of the CDR3 is 12 residues. V lost 7 bases, J lost 5 bases, and 2 bases stayed unmatched. Per the germline V gene, CDR1 is LNHDA and CDR2 is SQIVND (reference sequence). The CDR3 DNA is TGTGCCAGTACTGACAGGGATCAGCCCCAGCATTTT. Amino acids: CASTDRDQPQHF.

V gene TRBV5-6 combines with J gene TRBJ1-2; D not certain. The CDR3 sequence is 13 residues long. In germline, CDR1 is SGHDT, CDR2 YYEEEE. V lost 4 bases to trimming and J lost 8 bases, with 15 bases between them. CDR3 in amino acids: CASSLPIRGGYTF. As DNA, the CDR3 is TGTGCCAGCAGCCTGCCGATACGGGGAGGCTACACCTTC.

This clone showed up just once. The J gene is TRBJ2-1, the V gene TRBV27; D unresolved. The germline CDR1 and CDR2 sequences are MNHEY and SMNVEV (reference sequence). The ends were cut back, 7 bases at V and 7 bases at J, with 11 bases in the middle. The CDR3 loop spans 12 amino acids. The CDR3 nucleotides read TGTGCCAGCACCAACGACGGGAATGAGCAGTTCTTC. Translating it yields CASTNDGNEQFF.

The J gene is TRBJ1-1, the V gene TRBV7-9; tentative D call: TRBD1 (5 bases). There are 13 residues in the CDR3. The germline V gene encodes CDR1 SEHNR and CDR2 FQNEAQ (reference sequence). V lost 6 bases and J 1 base, leaving 9 bases between the germline ends. CDR3 bases: TGTGCCAGCAGACCCCAGGGGAACACTGAAGCTTTCTTT. Protein sequence: CASRPQGNTEAFF.

The genes are TRBV7-9 and TRBJ2-1; D is perhaps TRBD2 (5 bases). Trimming cost V 0 bases and J 4 bases, with 16 bases left between them. Germline V lookup: CDR1 SEHNR, CDR2 FQNEAQ (reference sequence). CDR3 length equals 17 residues. The CDR3 DNA is TGTGCCAGCAGCTTAGCGCCCGGGGTTGTAAGGTACAATGAGCAGTTCTTC. It is translated as CASSLAPGVVRYNEQFF.

The chain has TRBV27 and TRBJ1-2; TRBD1 agrees at 9 bases. V shed 3 bases, J shed 5 bases, and the junction held 1 base outside the gene matches. In germline, CDR1 is MNHEY, CDR2 SMNVEV (reference sequence). The CDR3 extends over 13 amino acids. In DNA form, the CDR3 reads TGTGCCAGCAGTTTGGGGACAGGGTATGGCTACACCTTC. Amino acids: CASSLGTGYGYTF.

The chain couples TRBV5-5 to TRBJ1-5; 8 positions match TRBD1. V shed 2 bases, J shed 0 bases, and the junction held 4 bases outside the gene matches. The CDR3 extends over 16 amino acids. Germline CDR1 and CDR2: SGHKS and YYEKEE (reference sequence). The CDR3 protein is CASSFTDRGSNQPQHF. Here the CDR3 DNA reads TGTGCCAGCAGCTTTACAGACAGGGGTAGCAATCAGCCCCAGCATTTT.

This rearrangement joins TRBV7-6 to TRBJ1-1; D possibly corresponds to TRBD1 (6 bases). The germline gives CDR1 SGHVS, CDR2 FNYEAQ. Trimming stripped 5 bases from V and 3 bases from J, with 16 bases between. CDR3 length equals 15 residues. The CDR3 sequence: CASSATGRGDTEAFF. The DNA for the CDR3 is TGTGCCAGCAGCGCCACAGGGAGGGGGGACACTGAAGCTTTCTTT.

The rearrangement joins TRBV25-1 to TRBJ2-7; 8 bases are a match to TRBD1. The CDR3 is 16 residues long. The J segment lost 0 bases and the V segment lost 4 bases, leaving 8 bases of the junction unmatched. Germline V CDR1 and CDR2: MGHDK, SYGVNS. CDR3 in DNA: TGTGCCAGCAGTGGCCGACAGGGGAGAGCCTCCTACGAGCAGTACTTC. Translated, it gives CASSGRQGRASYEQYF.

The chain carries TRBV6-6 and TRBJ1-4; a weak D match, TRBD1 (6 bases). CDR3 size: 14 residues. CDR1 is MNHNY and CDR2 is SVGAGI in the germline V gene (reference sequence). Trimming shortened V by 6 bases and J by 8 bases, and 16 bases separated the two germline ends. CDR3 protein: CASSPVKGGEKLFF. The CDR3 DNA reads as TGTGCCAGCAGCCCCGTTAAGGGGGGGGAAAAACTGTTTTTT.

The chain uses TRBV10-3 and TRBJ2-1; TRBD2 aligns across 8 bases. V trimming: 0 bases; J trimming: 4 bases; junction bases outside the gene matches: 14. The CDR3 is 19 residues long. CDR1 is ENHRY and CDR2 is SYGVKD in the germline V gene. CDR3: CAISESTGLAGGSYNEQFF. The CDR3 DNA sequence: TGTGCCATCAGTGAGTCGACGGGACTCGCGGGAGGTTCTTACAATGAGCAGTTCTTC.

This chain connects TRBV2 to TRBJ2-6; D is unresolved. The V end was cut by 3 bases, the J end by 0 bases, with 12 bases between. CDR1 is SNHLY and CDR2 is FYNNEI in the germline V gene. The CDR3 contains 17 residues. The CDR3 sequence is CASSEEHLSSGANVLTF. Here the CDR3 DNA reads TGTGCCAGCAGTGAGGAGCACCTGAGCTCTGGGGCCAACGTCCTGACTTTC.

The chain employs TRBV7-9 and TRBJ2-3, with 8 bases identical to TRBD1. The CDR3 has 18 residues. The V and J ends lost 5 bases and 3 bases, in that order; junction bases with no gene match: 16. Germline V gene lookup returns CDR1 SEHNR and CDR2 FQNEAQ (reference sequence). The CDR3 DNA reads TGTGCCAGCAGCCCTCGAACCGGACAGGGTGTGACGACAGATACGCAGTATTTT. Residues: CASSPRTGQGVTTDTQYF. Full variable domain (outside the CDR3, taken from reference TRBV7-9 and TRBJ2-3): DTGVSQNPRHKITKRGQNVTFRCDPISEHNRLYWYRQTLGQGPEFLTYFQNEAQLEKSRLLSDRFSAERPKGSFSTLEIQRTEQGDSAMYLCASSPRTGQGVTTDTQYFGPGTRLTVL.

This clone occurred a few times. The chain links TRBV2 to TRBJ2-7; TRBD2 agrees at 11 bases. Germline-derived CDR1 and CDR2 are SNHLY and FYNNEI. The J segment lost 6 bases and the V segment lost 7 bases, leaving 8 bases of the junction unmatched. The CDR3 spans 14 residues. This chain's CDR3 is CASKLAGGPIEQYF. DNA for the CDR3: TGTGCCAGCAAGTTAGCGGGAGGGCCGATCGAGCAGTACTTC.

The chain links TRBV6-5 to TRBJ1-4; D uncertain. The CDR3 is 15 residues long. Trimming cost V 0 bases and J 5 bases, with 10 bases left between them. Germline CDR1 MNHEY, CDR2 SVGAGI. The CDR3 nucleotides read TGTGCCAGCAGTTACTCGGGCAGCTCAAATGAAAAACTGTTTTTT. Translation gives CASSYSGSSNEKLFF.

The V and J genes are TRBV5-6 and TRBJ1-5; TRBD1 might be the D (6 bases). Germline-derived CDR1 and CDR2 are SGHDT and YYEEEE. With 2 bases removed from V and 5 bases from J, the gap between germline ends came to 11 bases. CDR3 length: 14 residues. This CDR3 reads CASSFQGFHQPQHF. CDR3 bases: TGTGCCAGCAGCTTCCAGGGGTTTCATCAGCCCCAGCATTTT.

V usage is TRBV25-1 and J usage is TRBJ1-2; D is ambiguous. The CDR3 sequence is 14 residues long. V shed 6 bases and J shed 4 bases, with 15 bases lying between them. Germline V gene lookup returns CDR1 MGHDK and CDR2 SYGVNS. The CDR3 spells CASSQRVGSYGYTF. As DNA, the CDR3 is TGTGCCAGCAGCCAGCGGGTAGGGAGCTATGGCTACACCTTC.